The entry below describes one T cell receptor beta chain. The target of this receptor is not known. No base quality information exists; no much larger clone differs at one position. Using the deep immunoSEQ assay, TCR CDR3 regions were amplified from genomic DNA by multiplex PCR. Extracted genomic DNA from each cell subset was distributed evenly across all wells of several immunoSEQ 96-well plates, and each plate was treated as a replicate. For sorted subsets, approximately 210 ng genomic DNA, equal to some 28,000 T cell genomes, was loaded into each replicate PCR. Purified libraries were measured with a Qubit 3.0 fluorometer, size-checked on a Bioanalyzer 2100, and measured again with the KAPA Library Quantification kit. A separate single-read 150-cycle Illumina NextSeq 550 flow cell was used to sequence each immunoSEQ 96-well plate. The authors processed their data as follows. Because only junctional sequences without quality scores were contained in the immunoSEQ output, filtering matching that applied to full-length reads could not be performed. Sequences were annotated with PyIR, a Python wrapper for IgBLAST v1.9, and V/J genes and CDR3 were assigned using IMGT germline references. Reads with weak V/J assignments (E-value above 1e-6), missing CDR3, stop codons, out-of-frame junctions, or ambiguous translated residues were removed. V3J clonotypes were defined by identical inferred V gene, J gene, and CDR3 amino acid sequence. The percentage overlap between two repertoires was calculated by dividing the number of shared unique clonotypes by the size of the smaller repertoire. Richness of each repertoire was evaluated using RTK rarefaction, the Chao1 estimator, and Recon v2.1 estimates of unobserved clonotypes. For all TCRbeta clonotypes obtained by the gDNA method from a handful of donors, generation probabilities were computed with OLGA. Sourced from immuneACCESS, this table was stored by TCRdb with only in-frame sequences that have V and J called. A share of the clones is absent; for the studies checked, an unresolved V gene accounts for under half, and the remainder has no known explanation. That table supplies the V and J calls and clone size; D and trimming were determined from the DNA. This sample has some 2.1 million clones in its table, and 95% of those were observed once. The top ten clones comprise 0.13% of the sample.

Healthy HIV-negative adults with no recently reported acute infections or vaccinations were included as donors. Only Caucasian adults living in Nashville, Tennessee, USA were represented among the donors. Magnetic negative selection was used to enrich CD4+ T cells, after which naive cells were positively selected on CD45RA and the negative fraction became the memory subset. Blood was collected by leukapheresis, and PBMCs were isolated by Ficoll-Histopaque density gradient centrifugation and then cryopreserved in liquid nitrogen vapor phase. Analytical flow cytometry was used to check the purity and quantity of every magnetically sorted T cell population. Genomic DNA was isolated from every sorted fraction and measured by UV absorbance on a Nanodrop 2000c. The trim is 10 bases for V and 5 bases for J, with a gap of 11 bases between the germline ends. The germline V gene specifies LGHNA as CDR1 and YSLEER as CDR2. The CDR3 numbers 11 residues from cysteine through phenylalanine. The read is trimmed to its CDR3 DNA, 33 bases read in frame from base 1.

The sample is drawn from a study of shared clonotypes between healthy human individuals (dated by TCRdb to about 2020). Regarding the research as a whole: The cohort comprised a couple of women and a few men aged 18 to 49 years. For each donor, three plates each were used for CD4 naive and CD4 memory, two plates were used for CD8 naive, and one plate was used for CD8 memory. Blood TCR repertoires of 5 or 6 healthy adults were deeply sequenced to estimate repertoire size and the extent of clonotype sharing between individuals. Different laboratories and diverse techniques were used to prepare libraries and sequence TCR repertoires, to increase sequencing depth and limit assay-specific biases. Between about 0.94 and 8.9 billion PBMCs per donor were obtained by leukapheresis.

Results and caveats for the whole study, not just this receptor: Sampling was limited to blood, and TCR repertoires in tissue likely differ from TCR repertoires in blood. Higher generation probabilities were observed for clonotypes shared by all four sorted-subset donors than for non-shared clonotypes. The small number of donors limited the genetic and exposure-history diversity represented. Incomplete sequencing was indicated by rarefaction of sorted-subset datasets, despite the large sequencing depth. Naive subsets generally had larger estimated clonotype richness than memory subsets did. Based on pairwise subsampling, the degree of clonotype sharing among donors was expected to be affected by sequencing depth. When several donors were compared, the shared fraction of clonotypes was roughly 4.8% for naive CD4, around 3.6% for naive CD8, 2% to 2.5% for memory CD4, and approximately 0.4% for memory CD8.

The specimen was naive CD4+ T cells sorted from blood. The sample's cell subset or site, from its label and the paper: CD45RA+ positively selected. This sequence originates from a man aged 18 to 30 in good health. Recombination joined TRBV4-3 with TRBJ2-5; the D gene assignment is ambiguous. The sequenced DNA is TGCGCCACCCTCCCCGGCGAGACCCAGTACTTC. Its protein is CATLPGETQYF.